This TCR beta chain comes out of a study of blood T cell repertoires in COVID-19. On the study more broadly: The study drew acute and convalescent COVID-19 samples from the United States, Italy and Spain. PBMCs, B-cell-depleted T cells, or T cells provided the cDNA or gDNA that made up the material.

This CDR3 is 17 amino acids long. Unmatched junction bases numbered 8, after V lost 4 bases and J lost 5 bases. Germline CDR1 reads SGHDN; CDR2 reads FVKESK. A Seattle source enrolled patients during active infection and followed them longitudinally. This table comes from immunoSEQ multiplex PCR, and its TCRdb copy is limited to in-frame clones, with some not included. The sample has around 60,000 clones, about two thirds seen once. Material for sequencing was peripheral blood. This receptor was obtained from a woman in her seventies with COVID-19, enrolled during active disease. The J gene is TRBJ2-7, the V gene TRBV14; TRBD2 matches 16 bases. The CDR3 loop is CASSPGTSGGESDEQYF. The CDR3 DNA follows: TGTGCCAGCAGCCCTGGGACTAGCGGGGGGGAATCGGACGAGCAGTACTTC.